There are many counts of the clone carrying this TCR beta chain. What it binds is unknown. V gave up 0 bases and J gave up 10 bases, with 16 bases separating them. The length of the CDR3 is 15 residues. Germline CDR1 and CDR2: MGHRA and YSYEKL. The sample belongs to a study of human T cells and chemical hapten exposure. Across the whole study: Across its roughly 22 weeks, the study gave patients weekly diphenylcyclopropenone doses to the scalp. Variability of per-sample TCR yields stemmed mainly from small differences in pooled library volume. Study outcomes and limitations: Compared with pre-sensitization or healthy control sets, expanded TCRs clustered more.

Sample time point: pre-sensitization, week 0. Treatment denoted: therapeutic diphenylcyclopropenone sensitization with weekly scalp DPC. TCRdb called the RACE reads again in MiXCR, with one record for every CDR3 protein. The sample holds approximately 180,000 distinct CDR3 sequences, around 30% seen once. The genes are TRBV4-1 and TRBJ1-5; D possibly corresponds to TRBD1 (6 bases). This TCR was recovered from a woman under 40 with alopecia areata. Some clones in this sample may be carry-over from other donors' samples. Sequenced here: whole blood, sampled in connection with sensitization to the hapten diphenylcyclopropenone (DPC). Here the CDR3 reads CASSQERQVLSPQHF. Written as DNA, the CDR3 is TGCGCCAGCAGCCAAGAGCGACAGGTCTTAAGTCCCCAGCATTTT.